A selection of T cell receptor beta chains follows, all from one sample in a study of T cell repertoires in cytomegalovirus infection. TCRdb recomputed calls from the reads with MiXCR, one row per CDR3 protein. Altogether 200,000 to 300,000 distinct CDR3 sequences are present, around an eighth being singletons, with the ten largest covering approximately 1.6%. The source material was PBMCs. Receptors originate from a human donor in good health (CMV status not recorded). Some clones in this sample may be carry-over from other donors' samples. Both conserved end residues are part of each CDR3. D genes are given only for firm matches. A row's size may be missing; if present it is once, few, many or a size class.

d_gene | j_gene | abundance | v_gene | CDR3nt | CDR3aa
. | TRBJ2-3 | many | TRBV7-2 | TGTGCCAGCAGCCTATCACTAGGGGCTACGCAGTATTTT | CASSLSLGATQYF
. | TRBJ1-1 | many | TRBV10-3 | TGTGCCATCAGGCCCCTTTCAAATGATGAAGCTTTCTTT | CAIRPLSNDEAFF
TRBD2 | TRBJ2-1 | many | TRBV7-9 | TGTGCCAGCAGCCCTGCCCGGGGCGGGGGGGCCTCGGATGAGCAGTTCTTC | CASSPARGGGASDEQFF
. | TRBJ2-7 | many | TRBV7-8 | TGTGCCAGCAGCCTAAACAGGGTAGGAGCCGGCGAGCAGTACTTC | CASSLNRVGAGEQYF
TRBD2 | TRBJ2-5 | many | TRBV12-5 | TGTGCTAGTGGTTCCTTCGCCCGGACTAGCGGTTACCAAGAGACCCAGTACTTC | CASGSFARTSGYQETQYF
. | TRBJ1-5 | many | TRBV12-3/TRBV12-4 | TGTGCCAGCAGCCCAATTTTCCCGGGGCCCCAGCATTTT | CASSPIFPGPQHF
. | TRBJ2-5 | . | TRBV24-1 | TGTGCCTCCGGGGACCCCGGGGCGGAGACCCAGTACTTC | CASGDPGAETQYF
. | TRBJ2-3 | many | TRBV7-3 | TGTGCCAGCAGCTTATCTAGCGAACCCACAGATACGCAGTATTTT | CASSLSSEPTDTQYF
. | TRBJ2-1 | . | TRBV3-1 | TGTGCCAGCAGCCAAGGGGAAGCGGAGGACAATGAGCAGTTCTTC | CASSQGEAEDNEQFF
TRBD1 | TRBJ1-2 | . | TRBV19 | TGTGCCAGTAGTGTGACAGGGGGTAACTATGGCTACACCTTC | CASSVTGGNYGYTF
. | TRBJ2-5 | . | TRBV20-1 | TGCAGTGCTAGAGATAGGCGGGGAAATTATCAAGAGACCCAGTACTTC | CSARDRRGNYQETQYF
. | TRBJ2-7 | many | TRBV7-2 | TGTGCCAGCAGCTTCCCAGGAGGATTGCTCCGCGAGCAGTACTTC | CASSFPGGLLREQYF
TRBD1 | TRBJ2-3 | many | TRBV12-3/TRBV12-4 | TGTGCCAGCAGCCTCGGGACAGCGGGCACAGATACGCAGTATTTT | CASSLGTAGTDTQYF
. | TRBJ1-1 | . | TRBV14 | TGTGCCAGCAGCCGGGTCGGGGCCACTGAAGCTTTCTTT | CASSRVGATEAFF
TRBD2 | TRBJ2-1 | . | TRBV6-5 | TGTGCCAGCACCCGTAGCGGGCTTTCCTACAATGAGCAGTTCTTC | CASTRSGLSYNEQFF
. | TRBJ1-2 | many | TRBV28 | TGTGCCAGCAGCTTACAGGGAAGTTATGGCTACACCTTC | CASSLQGSYGYTF
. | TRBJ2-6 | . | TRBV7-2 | TGTGCCAGCAGCTCCCAATCGGAACGGATAAGCTCTGGGGCCAACGTCCTGACTTTC | CASSSQSERISSGANVLTF
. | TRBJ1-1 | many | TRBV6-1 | TGTGCCAGCAGTTATCCGGGGAGTAGGGCTTTCTTT | CASSYPGSRAFF
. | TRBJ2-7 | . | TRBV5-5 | TGTGCCAGCAGCTTGGGACAATCAGGGTTCGTGTACTTC | CASSLGQSGFVYF
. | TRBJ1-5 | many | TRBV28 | TGTGCCAGCCTAGGACAGTACAATCAGCCCCAGCATTTT | CASLGQYNQPQHF
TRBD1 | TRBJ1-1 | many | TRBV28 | TGTGCCAGCAGCTTAGGACAGGGAGGGAACACTGAAGCTTTCTTT | CASSLGQGGNTEAFF
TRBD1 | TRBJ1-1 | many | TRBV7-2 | TGTGCCAGCAGCTCGACCGGTCAGGGGGCCGCTGAAGCTTTCTTT | CASSSTGQGAAEAFF
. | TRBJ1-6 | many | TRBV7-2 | TGTGCCAGCAGCCCGAGCCCCCAGGGCCCGGGCAGCCCTAATTCACCCCTCCACTTT | CASSPSPQGPGSPNSPLHF
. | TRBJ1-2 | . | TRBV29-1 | TGCAGCGTTGAAGAAGCCGGAAGCGGAGGCTACACCTTC | CSVEEAGSGGYTF
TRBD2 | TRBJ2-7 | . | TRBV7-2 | TGTGCCAGTAAACCTGGCGGGAGCTCCTACGAGCAGTACTTC | CASKPGGSSYEQYF
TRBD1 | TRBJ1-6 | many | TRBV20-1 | TGCAGTGCCCGGACAGGGGTAGATTCACCCCTCCACTTT | CSARTGVDSPLHF
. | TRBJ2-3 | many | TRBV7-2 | TGTGCCAGCAGCCTCCTAACAGATACGCAGTATTTT | CASSLLTDTQYF
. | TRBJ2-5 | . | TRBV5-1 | TGCGCCAGCAGCTGGATGAATACCCAAGAGACCCAGTACTTC | CASSWMNTQETQYF
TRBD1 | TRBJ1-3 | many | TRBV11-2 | TGTGCCAGCAGCCCCGGGACAGCTAGATCTGGAAACACCATATATTTT | CASSPGTARSGNTIYF
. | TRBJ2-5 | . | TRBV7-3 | TGTGCCAGCAGCTTAGGGGCAGGGGAAAAGACCCAGTACTTC | CASSLGAGEKTQYF
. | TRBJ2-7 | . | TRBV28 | TGTGCCAGCATCGTCTCTGGGGCACCGACCTACGAGCAGTACTTC | CASIVSGAPTYEQYF
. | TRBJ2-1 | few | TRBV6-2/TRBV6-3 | TGTGCCAGCACCAATTCTCGCTACAATGAGCAGTTCTTC | CASTNSRYNEQFF
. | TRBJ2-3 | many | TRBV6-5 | TGTGCCAGCAGTTACTCGGATAGCACAGATACGCAGTATTTT | CASSYSDSTDTQYF
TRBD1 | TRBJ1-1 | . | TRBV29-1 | TGCAGCGTTGGGGAGTTACAGGGGGCAGGGGCTGAAGCTTTCTTT | CSVGELQGAGAEAFF
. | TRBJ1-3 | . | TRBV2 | TGTGCCAGCAGCCGGTCGGCCTCTGGAAACACCATATATTTT | CASSRSASGNTIYF
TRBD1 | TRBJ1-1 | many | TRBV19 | TGTGCCAGTAGTATAGGGGGACAGGGGTCCTTCAAGGCTGAAGCTTTCTTT | CASSIGGQGSFKAEAFF
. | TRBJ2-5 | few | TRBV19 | TGTGCCAGTAGTATTTCGCCTCAACCCCAAGAGACCCAGTACTTC | CASSISPQPQETQYF
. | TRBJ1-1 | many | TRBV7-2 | TGTGCCAGCAGCTTAACGTGGACTGAAGCTTTCTTT | CASSLTWTEAFF
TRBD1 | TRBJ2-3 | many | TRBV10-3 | TGTGCCATCAGCCTGGACAGGGCCGGCACAGATACGCAGTATTTT | CAISLDRAGTDTQYF
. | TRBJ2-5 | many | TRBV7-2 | TGTGCCAGCAGCTTAGGCATTAGAGAGACCCAGTACTTC | CASSLGIRETQYF
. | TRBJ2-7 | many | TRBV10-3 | TGTGCCATCAGTGACAGGGCCGGAACCTACGAGCAGTACTTC | CAISDRAGTYEQYF
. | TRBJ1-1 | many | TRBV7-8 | TGTGCCAGCAGCTTAGTGGGGGGTACCCCGAACACTGAAGCTTTCTTT | CASSLVGGTPNTEAFF
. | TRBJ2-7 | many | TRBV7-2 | TGTGCCAGCAGCCCTAATCTGAACTCCTACGAGCAGTACTTC | CASSPNLNSYEQYF
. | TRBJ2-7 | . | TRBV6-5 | TGTGCCAGCAGAAGAGGGCATCGCTACGAGCAGTACTTC | CASRRGHRYEQYF
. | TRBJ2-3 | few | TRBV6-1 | TGTGCCAGCACCTACCCCGACAGCACAGATACGCAGTATTTT | CASTYPDSTDTQYF
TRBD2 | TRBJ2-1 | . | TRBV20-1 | TGCAGTGCTAGAAGGGGACTAGTTCTTTCCAGCAGCAATGAGCAGTTCTTC | CSARRGLVLSSSNEQFF
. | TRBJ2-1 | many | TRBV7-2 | TGTGCCAGCAGCTTAGGAGGGTTAGCGGACCTTACGGCCTACAATGAGCAGTTCTTC | CASSLGGLADLTAYNEQFF